A selection of T cell receptor beta chains follows, all from one sample in a study of T cell changes during pregnancy in multiple sclerosis. Profiled with immunoSEQ multiplex PCR; TCRdb holds only in-frame clones, not every one. The profile shows around 72,000 clones, 85% to 95% of them singletons. This specimen was CD4+ T cells from peripheral blood mononuclear cells, taken before pregnancy. These receptors all come from a female donor with multiple sclerosis, enrolled in a pregnancy study. CDR3s include the opening cysteine and the closing phenylalanine or tryptophan. A D gene is named only where the DNA matches it firmly.

D gene	V gene	J gene	CDR3 protein
TRBD2	TRBV9	TRBJ2-1	CASSYTAGNFFAEQFF
TRBD2	TRBV28	TRBJ2-2	CASSLGGSGAGELFF
TRBD1	TRBV2	TRBJ1-6	CASKLAGGSYNSPLHF
TRBD2	TRBV18	TRBJ2-2	CASTPGLAGKVGELFF
.	TRBV6-5	TRBJ2-1	CASGLNEQFF
.	TRBV28	TRBJ2-1	CASRMGLGFWYEQFF
.	TRBV28	TRBJ1-5	CASSLVVGHPSNQPQHF
TRBD1	TRBV7-2	TRBJ1-5	CASTTGTVSNQPQHF
TRBD2	TRBV14	TRBJ2-1	CASSPWTSGSGDEQFF
.	TRBV6-4	TRBJ2-5	CASSPAGSGTQYF
.	TRBV7-8	TRBJ1-1	CASSLPRTVMGTEAFF
.	TRBV28	TRBJ1-1	CASSLLRGFGGKYTEAFF
.	TRBV18	TRBJ2-1	CASSLLDRLFGYNEQFF
.	TRBV6-5	TRBJ2-7	CASSGQYRHEQYF
TRBD1	TRBV19	TRBJ1-5	CASNRGEGNQPQHF
TRBD1	TRBV19	TRBJ2-7	CASSAGQGGEQYF
TRBD1	TRBV10-3	TRBJ2-7	CATKSGTGSYEQYF
.	TRBV4-2	TRBJ2-1	CASSPATHPQSIEQFF
TRBD2	TRBV11-3	TRBJ2-3	CASSPRMGSGSADTQYF
.	TRBV14	TRBJ1-1	CASSQSTRSEAFF
.	TRBV9	TRBJ1-1	CASSVAGNLNTEAFF
TRBD1	TRBV19	TRBJ2-7	CASSKGTGTGTDEQYF
.	TRBV6-6	TRBJ2-1	CASLSFGEQFF
TRBD1	TRBV23-1	TRBJ2-7	CASSQNDREGVKGEQYF
.	TRBV5-4	TRBJ1-1	CASSWGRGAYTEAFF